This T cell receptor beta chain was recorded in a study of T cell responses to AZD1222 COVID-19 vaccine. Study-level results: A mostly white British donor set with more females was recruited, and clonal diversity was possibly underestimated. Of the AZD1222 recipients, only 6 or 7 were seropositive at baseline. The CD4 TCRs associated with vaccination extended across spike and predominated at 160-218 and 743-854.

Data came from immunoSEQ multiplex PCR; TCRdb stores just in-frame clones and leaves some out. This sample has fewer than 150,000 clones, with 85% to 95% found just once. The V end was cut by 4 bases, the J end by 2 bases, with 12 bases between. CDR1 and CDR2 (germline): SGHRS, YFSETQ. CDR3 length: 14 amino acids. Concerning this clone itself: What it binds is not known.

The source is an adult in good health. The rearrangement links TRBV5-1 to TRBJ1-1; unclear D gene. The material was peripheral blood, obtained on day 0 of AZD1222 vaccination. Written as DNA, the CDR3 is TGCGCCAGCAGCCCCCGGAAGGCAAACACTGAAGCTTTCTTT. This sequence encodes CASSPRKANTEAFF. The full variable domain, completed using reference TRBV5-1 and TRBJ1-1, is KAGVTQTPRYLIKTRGQQVTLSCSPISGHRSVSWYQQTPGQGLQFLFEYFSETQRNKGNFPGRFSGRQFSNSRSEMNVSTLELGDSALYLCASSPRKANTEAFFGQGTRLTVV.